This note documents a single TCR beta chain sequence. This specimen belongs to a study of T cell changes during pregnancy in multiple sclerosis. Clones were sequenced by immunoSEQ multiplex PCR, and TCRdb holds only the in-frame ones, with some missing. The data contain about 110,000 clones, approximately 90% of them singletons. From germline, CDR1 is SGHNT and CDR2 YYREEE (reference sequence). J was trimmed by 4 bases and V by 2 bases; bases with no gene match: 16. This CDR3 is 18 amino acids long. The receptor was isolated from a female donor with multiple sclerosis, enrolled in a pregnancy study. The chain employs TRBV5-4 and TRBJ2-7, with 9 bases fitting TRBD2. The sequencing used peripheral blood, collected after pregnancy. The CDR3 coding sequence is TGTGCCAGCAGCTTACGGGGCGGGGGGGCCCAGAAGGTTTACGAGCAGTACTTC. Translating gives CASSLRGGGAQKVYEQYF.